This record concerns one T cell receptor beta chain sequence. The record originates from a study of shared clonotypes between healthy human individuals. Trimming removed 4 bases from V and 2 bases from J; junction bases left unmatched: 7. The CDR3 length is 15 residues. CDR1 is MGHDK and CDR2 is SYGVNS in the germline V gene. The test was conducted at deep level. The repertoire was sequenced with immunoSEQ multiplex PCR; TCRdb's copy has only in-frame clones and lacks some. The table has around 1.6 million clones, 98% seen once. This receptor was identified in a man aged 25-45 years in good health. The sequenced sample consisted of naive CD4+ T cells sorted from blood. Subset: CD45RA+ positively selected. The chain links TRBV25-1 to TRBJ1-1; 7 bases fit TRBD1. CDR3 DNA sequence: TGTGCCAGCAGTGCATCGGACAGGTTAAACACTGAAGCTTTCTTT. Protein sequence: CASSASDRLNTEAFF.